The clone carrying this TCR beta chain has just a few counts. No antigen is known for it. This specimen belongs to a study of early T cells in non-severe SARS-CoV-2 infection. Molecules of cDNA were individually given unique molecular identifiers that were attached to them. TCRdb used MiXCR to reprocess the 5' RACE reads, holding one entry per CDR3 protein. The sample contains roughly 54,000 distinct CDR3 sequences, roughly 8.2% of which appear only once. Study observations and caveats: Anti-spike CD8 responses were favored by VDJdb matching, which missed private and CD4 specificities.

Germline V gene sequence: CDR1 LNHDA, CDR2 SQIVND (reference sequence). CDR3 length: 16 amino acids. Trimming took 4 bases from V and 3 from J; bases not matched to a gene: 6. This chain connects TRBV19 to TRBJ2-2; 9 positions agree with TRBD1. The sequences come from whole blood, collected at baseline. The TCR sequence derives from an adult who was a healthcare worker with PCR-confirmed SARS-CoV-2 infection or an uninfected control (not recorded which). This CDR3 reads CASSRRGQGDTGELFF. CDR3 nucleotide sequence: TGTGCCAGTAGTAGACGGGGACAGGGAGACACCGGGGAGCTGTTTTTT.